Below are 31 T cell receptor beta chains sequenced from a single sample in a study of T cell repertoires in cytomegalovirus infection. These receptors have no known antigen. TCRdb called the reads again in MiXCR, with one record for every CDR3 protein. The table lists approximately 100,000 distinct CDR3 sequences, roughly 41% of them singletons. Source: CD8+ T cells from cultured PBMCs, taken from culture after CMV antigen stimulation. These receptors originate from a human donor in good health (CMV status not recorded). Some clones in this sample may be carry-over from other donors' samples.

This clonotype was counted ten times or more. The CDR3 here is CASSPALSREGGELFF. CDR3 nucleotides: TGTGCCAGCAGCCCGGCTCTTTCGAGGGAGGGCGGGGAGCTGTTTTTT. V usage is TRBV7-6 and J usage is TRBJ2-2; 7 bases are shared with TRBD2. The CDR3 runs 16 residues. Germline loops: CDR1 SGHVS, CDR2 FNYEAQ. Trimming cost V 5 bases and J 7 bases; bases outside gene matches: 13.

This clonotype was detected only a few times. The genes are TRBV12-3 or TRBV12-4 and TRBJ1-2, with TRBD1 matching over 9 bases. The V and J ends lost 9 bases and 6 bases, in that order; junction bases with no gene match: 11. The CDR3 spans 14 residues. The DNA of the CDR3 is TGTGCCAGTCGTCCCAAGACAGGGGGACATGGCTACACCTTC. This sequence encodes CASRPKTGGHGYTF.

In this sample, this clonotype turned up a few times. The chain joins TRBV6-5 to TRBJ2-7; D is perhaps TRBD1 (5 bases). The CDR3 consists of 16 residues. Germline V lookup: CDR1 MNHEY, CDR2 SVGAGI. V lost 5 bases to trimming and J lost 3 bases, with 20 bases between them. The CDR3 nucleotides read TGTGCCAGCAGTACCCCCGTCCGTAAGGGGCTCTACGAGCAGTACTTC. Translation gives CASSTPVRKGLYEQYF.

J is TRBJ2-1 and V is TRBV28; TRBD2 matches at 10 bases. This CDR3 comprises 17 residues. Per germline, CDR1 MDHEN and CDR2 SYDVKM. V dropped 2 bases and J dropped 10; count of bases not matched to a gene: 14. In nucleotides, the CDR3 is TGTGCCAGCAGTTTAGTAGGTAGCGGGGGGCCAACAGGGGAGCAGTTCTTC. This sequence encodes CASSLVGSGGPTGEQFF. The full variable domain, rest sourced from reference TRBV28 and TRBJ2-1, is DVKVTQSSRYLVKRTGEKVFLECVQDMDHENMFWYRQDPGLGLRLIYFSYDVKMKEKGDIPEGYSVSREKKERFSLILESASTNQTSMYLCASSLVGSGGPTGEQFFGPGTRLTVL.

The gene calls are TRBV9 and TRBJ2-1; TRBD2 matches 10 bases. Germline V gene lookup returns CDR1 SGDLS and CDR2 YYNGEE. The CDR3 runs to 18 residues. The junction had 12 bases not matched to a gene; V was cut back by 3 bases and J by 3 bases. The CDR3 sequence is CASSAEGSGGSVYNEQFF. The CDR3 DNA follows: TGTGCCAGCAGCGCGGAAGGTAGCGGGGGGTCGGTCTACAATGAGCAGTTCTTC.

This clonotype was recorded once. This chain uses TRBV28 with TRBJ2-1; D unresolved. V lost 7 bases, J lost 0 bases, and 13 bases lay in between. This CDR3 is 15 amino acids long. Germline V gene data show CDR1 as MDHEN and CDR2 as SYDVKM. The CDR3 loop is CASTKGFSSYNEQFF. CDR3 sequence (DNA): TGTGCCAGCACCAAAGGGTTTTCCTCCTACAATGAGCAGTTCTTC.

The CDR3 protein is CASSLVGTGLGNTIYF. The CDR3, as DNA: TGTGCCAGCAGTTTGGTCGGGACAGGGCTGGGAAACACCATATATTTT. The V and J genes are TRBV12-3 or TRBV12-4 and TRBJ1-3; 9 bases fit TRBD1. V shed 3 bases and J 4 bases; nucleotides not matched to a gene: 7. CDR3 length equals 16 residues.

In its sample, this clonotype was seen a few times. The chain couples TRBV5-1 to TRBJ1-3; 7 positions match TRBD1. Trimming cost V 0 bases and J 4 bases; bases outside gene matches: 7. Germline-derived CDR1 and CDR2 are SGHRS and YFSETQ. The CDR3 consists of 16 residues. CDR3 DNA sequence: TGCGCCAGCAGCTTGGCAGGGGGAAGGTCAGGAAACACCATATATTTT. This encodes CASSLAGGRSGNTIYF.

The chain links TRBV6-2 or TRBV6-3 to TRBJ2-1, with D possibly TRBD1 on 6 matching bases. Germline CDR1 MNHEY, CDR2 SVGEGT. V lost 9 bases to trimming and J lost 4 bases, with 19 bases between them. This CDR3 contains 15 residues. CDR3 in DNA: TGTGCCAGTACAACAGGGAGAGGTTTTTACAATGAGCAGTTCTTC. This sequence encodes CASTTGRGFYNEQFF.

This clonotype occurred once. This chain links TRBV7-6 with TRBJ1-1; TRBD1 is a possible D gene (6 bases). The germline gives CDR1 SGHVS, CDR2 FNYEAQ. Trimming left V 3 bases short and J 1 base short, with 12 bases between. This CDR3 is 15 amino acids long. The CDR3 sequence is CASSFLTGQNTEAFF. The CDR3 nucleotides read TGTGCCAGCAGCTTCCTGACAGGCCAGAACACTGAAGCTTTCTTT.

This chain uses TRBV5-1 with TRBJ2-1; maybe TRBD1 (6 bases). V was trimmed by 4 bases and J by 3 bases, leaving 11 bases between them. CDR1 is SGHRS, CDR2 YFSETQ, per germline. The CDR3 spans 14 residues. This chain's CDR3 is CASSPKTGYNEQFF. CDR3 nucleotide sequence: TGCGCCAGCAGCCCAAAGACAGGCTACAATGAGCAGTTCTTC.

V usage is TRBV15 and J usage is TRBJ2-3; 13 bases fit TRBD2. V lost 0 bases and J lost 6; bases outside the gene matches: 3. CDR1 is LNHNV, CDR2 YYDKDF, per germline (reference sequence). This CDR3 contains 16 residues. The CDR3 is CATSRDGGLAGDTQYF. The CDR3 coding sequence is TGTGCCACCAGCAGAGATGGGGGACTAGCGGGGGATACGCAGTATTTT.

The chain joins TRBV11-1 to TRBJ1-1; tentatively, D is TRBD1 (5 bases). Trimming took 1 base from V and 4 from J, leaving 10 bases between them. The CDR3 contains 14 residues. Germline CDR1 SGHAT, CDR2 FQDESV (reference sequence). Here the CDR3 DNA reads TGTGCCAGCAGCTTAGACCGGGACGGCACTGAAGCTTTCTTT. Amino acid sequence: CASSLDRDGTEAFF.

The V call is TRBV12-3 or TRBV12-4, the J call TRBJ2-7, with 11 bases fitting TRBD1. The CDR3 is made up of 13 amino acids. Losses at the gene ends were 6 bases for V and 6 bases for J; bases not matched to a gene: 4. As DNA, the CDR3 is TGTGCCAGCAGCGGACAGGGGGCGATCGAGCAGTACTTC. Protein product: CASSGQGAIEQYF.

The chain combines TRBV2 with TRBJ2-1; TRBD2 aligns across 15 bases. Per the germline V gene, CDR1 is SNHLY and CDR2 is FYNNEI. The CDR3 contains 17 residues. V was clipped by 0 bases and J by 7 bases; unmatched bases: 4. The CDR3 is CASSEALGLAGGNEQFF. DNA of the CDR3: TGTGCCAGCAGTGAAGCGCTTGGACTAGCGGGGGGGAATGAGCAGTTCTTC.

The chain uses TRBV27 and TRBJ2-5, with 16 bases matching TRBD2. This CDR3 is built from 17 residues. V trimming: 5 bases; J trimming: 6 bases; junction bases outside the gene matches: 9. Per germline, CDR1 MNHEY and CDR2 SMNVEV (reference sequence). The CDR3 nucleotides are TGTGCCAGCAGTCCCGGGACTAGCGGGGGGGCCGGGAAGACCCAGTACTTC. Protein product: CASSPGTSGGAGKTQYF.

This chain joins TRBV27 and TRBJ1-5; D gene ambiguous. Germline loops: CDR1 MNHEY, CDR2 SMNVEV (reference sequence). The CDR3 length is 13 residues. Trimming removed 1 base from V and 4 bases from J, with 5 bases in between. The CDR3 bases are TGTGCCAGCAGTTTATTAGAGAATCAGCCCCAGCATTTT. Translating gives CASSLLENQPQHF.

The chain joins TRBV27 to TRBJ1-2; perhaps TRBD1 as D (6 bases). The CDR3 covers 15 residues. The germline V gene has CDR1 MNHEY and CDR2 SMNVEV (reference sequence). V was cut by 5 bases and J by 9 bases, with 22 bases left in between. The DNA for the CDR3 is TGTGCCAGCAGTCCGGGTCCGGCAGGGGTGGAGAGCTACACCTTC. As protein: CASSPGPAGVESYTF.

The rearrangement links TRBV5-1 to TRBJ2-7; D gene ambiguous. This CDR3 has 14 residues. In germline, CDR1 is SGHRS, CDR2 YFSETQ. V gave up 0 bases and J gave up 3 bases, with 10 bases separating them. The CDR3, as DNA: TGCGCCAGCAGCTTGGACATTTTCGACTACGAGCAGTACTTC. Amino acids: CASSLDIFDYEQYF.

The chain's CDR3 is CASSADPPLTDGYTF. CDR3 in DNA: TGTGCCAGCAGCGCAGATCCCCCTCTGACGGATGGCTACACCTTC. The chain couples TRBV9 to TRBJ1-2, with D uncertain. Trimming removed 3 bases from V and 6 bases from J, with 18 bases in between. CDR1 SGDLS and CDR2 YYNGEE come from the germline V gene. The CDR3 runs 15 residues. The full variable domain, with the rest looked up from reference TRBV9 and TRBJ1-2, is DSGVTQTPKHLITATGQRVTLRCSPRSGDLSVYWYQQSLDQGLQFLIQYYNGEERAKGNILERFSAQQFPDLHSELNLSSLELGDSALYFCASSADPPLTDGYTFGSGTRLTVV.

This clonotype was observed a single time. In DNA, the CDR3 is TGCGCCAGCAGCCAAGTGGCAGGGCGGATGAACACTGAAGCTTTCTTT. Translated: CASSQVAGRMNTEAFF. The chain uses TRBV4-1 and TRBJ1-1; tentative D call: TRBD1 (5 bases). Germline assignment: CDR1 MGHRA and CDR2 YSYEKL. CDR3 length: 16 amino acids. V lost 1 base, J lost 0 bases, and 12 bases lay in between.

This clonotype was counted between two and nine times. The chain carries TRBV7-8 and TRBJ2-2, with D hard to call. V lost 6 bases, J lost 0 bases, and 11 bases lay in between. Germline CDR1 is SGHVS and CDR2 is FQNEAQ. The length of the CDR3 is 15 residues. CDR3 coding DNA: TGTGCCAGCAGAGGGTACTTCGCGAACACCGGGGAGCTGTTTTTT. The encoded protein is CASRGYFANTGELFF.

This clonotype was counted many times. This sequence joins TRBV5-6 and TRBJ2-3; a weak D match, TRBD2 (6 bases). V dropped 0 bases and J dropped 8 bases, with 7 bases sitting between them. CDR3 length: 12 amino acids. CDR1 and CDR2 (germline): SGHDT, YYEEEE. The CDR3 reads CASSLGGGTQYF. The DNA for the CDR3 is TGTGCCAGCAGCTTGGGGGGAGGTACGCAGTATTTT.

This clonotype was seen more than once but under ten times. V usage is TRBV28 and J usage is TRBJ2-3; 8 bases fit TRBD2. CDR1 and CDR2 from the germline V gene are MDHEN and SYDVKM. This CDR3 region has 15 residues. Trimming removed 3 bases from V and 2 bases from J; junction bases left unmatched: 4. This CDR3 is CASSLTSASTDTQYF. CDR3 DNA: TGTGCCAGCAGTTTGACTAGCGCCTCCACAGATACGCAGTATTTT.

V usage is TRBV2 and J usage is TRBJ2-7, with TRBD2 identical over 11 bases. V shed 6 bases, J shed 5 bases, and the junction held 9 bases outside the gene matches. This CDR3 comprises 15 residues. Germline V gene lookup returns CDR1 SNHLY and CDR2 FYNNEI. The CDR3: CASRAPSGGMDEQYF. The CDR3 DNA is TGTGCCAGCAGAGCTCCTAGCGGGGGGATGGACGAGCAGTACTTC.

The rearrangement joins TRBV19 to TRBJ1-1; no firm D call. This CDR3 is 12 amino acids long. Trimming shortened V by 7 bases and J by 2 bases, and 8 bases separated the two germline ends. Germline-derived CDR1 and CDR2 are LNHDA and SQIVND (reference sequence). The CDR3: CASKEGNTEAFF. The CDR3 DNA is TGTGCCAGTAAAGAAGGCAACACTGAAGCTTTCTTT.

This clonotype was found many times. The chain couples TRBV11-2 to TRBJ1-5, with a possible D match to TRBD1 (5 bases). Per the germline V gene, CDR1 is SGHAT and CDR2 is FQNNGV. V was pared by 5 bases and J by 7 bases, with 15 bases between. The CDR3 is 14 amino acids. CDR3 bases: TGTGCCAGCAGCCTCGCCCAAGGGGTACAGCCCCAGCATTTT. Translation: CASSLAQGVQPQHF.

The V call is TRBV27, the J call TRBJ1-1; D may be TRBD1 (5 bases). CDR1 is MNHEY and CDR2 is SMNVEV in the germline V gene (reference sequence). With 5 bases removed from V and 1 base from J, the gap between germline ends came to 17 bases. The CDR3 is 16 amino acids. The DNA for the CDR3 is TGTGCCAGCAGTCCCCTATCGACAGTGACGAACACTGAAGCTTTCTTT. This gives the protein CASSPLSTVTNTEAFF.

The chain carries TRBV2 and TRBJ1-4; D is perhaps TRBD1 (6 bases). This CDR3 is built from 14 residues. Per germline, CDR1 SNHLY and CDR2 FYNNEI. Trimming removed 4 bases from V and 7 bases from J, with 13 bases in between. The CDR3 DNA reads as TGTGCCAGCAGTGTTGGGGGGGGCAGTGAAAAACTGTTTTTT. Encoded protein: CASSVGGGSEKLFF.

V usage is TRBV5-4 and J usage is TRBJ2-6; D is unresolved. The germline gives CDR1 SGHNT, CDR2 YYREEE (reference sequence). Trimming removed 2 bases from V and 3 bases from J, with 0 bases in between. This CDR3 contains 12 residues. CDR3 residues: CASSFGANVLTF. The CDR3 bases are TGTGCCAGCAGCTTTGGGGCCAACGTCCTGACTTTC.

This clonotype was picked up a small number of times. In nucleotides, the CDR3 is TGTGCCAGCAGTCAAATGAGTGGGGACGAGCAGTACTTC. Amino acids: CASSQMSGDEQYF. V usage is TRBV28 and J usage is TRBJ2-7; no clear D. CDR1 and CDR2 from the germline V gene are MDHEN and SYDVKM. The CDR3 extends over 13 amino acids. Trimming stripped 5 bases from V and 5 bases from J, with 13 bases between.